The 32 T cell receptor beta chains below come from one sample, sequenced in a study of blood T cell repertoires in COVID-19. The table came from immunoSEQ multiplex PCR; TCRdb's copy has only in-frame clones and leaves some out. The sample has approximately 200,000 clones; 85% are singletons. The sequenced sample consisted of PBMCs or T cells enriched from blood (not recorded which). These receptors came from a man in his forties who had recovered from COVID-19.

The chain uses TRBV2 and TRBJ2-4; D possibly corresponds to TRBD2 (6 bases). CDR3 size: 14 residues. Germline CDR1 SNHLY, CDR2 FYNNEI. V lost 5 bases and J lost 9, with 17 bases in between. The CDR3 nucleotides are TGTGCCAGCAGTTCCGGGGTCGGGGGAAGCATTCAGTACTTC. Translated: CASSSGVGGSIQYF.

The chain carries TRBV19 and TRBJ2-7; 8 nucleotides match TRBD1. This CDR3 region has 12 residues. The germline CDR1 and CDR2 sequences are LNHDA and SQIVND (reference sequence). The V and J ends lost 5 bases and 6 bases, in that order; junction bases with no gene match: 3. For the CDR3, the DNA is TGTGCCAGTAGTGCACAGGGGGGCGAGCAGTACTTC. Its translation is CASSAQGGEQYF.

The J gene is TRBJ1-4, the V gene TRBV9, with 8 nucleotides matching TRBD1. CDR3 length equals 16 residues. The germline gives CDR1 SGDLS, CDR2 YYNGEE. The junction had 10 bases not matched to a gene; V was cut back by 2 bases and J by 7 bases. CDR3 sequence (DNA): TGTGCCAGCAGCGTTCAACAGGGGGGCGTGGGTGAAAAACTGTTTTTT. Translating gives CASSVQQGGVGEKLFF.

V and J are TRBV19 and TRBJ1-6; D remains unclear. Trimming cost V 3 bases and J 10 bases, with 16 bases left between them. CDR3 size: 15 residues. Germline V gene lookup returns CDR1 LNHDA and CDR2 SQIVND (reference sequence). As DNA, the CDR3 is TGTGCCAGTAGTATCGCACATCGTATGAGGTCACCCCTCCACTTT. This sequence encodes CASSIAHRMRSPLHF.

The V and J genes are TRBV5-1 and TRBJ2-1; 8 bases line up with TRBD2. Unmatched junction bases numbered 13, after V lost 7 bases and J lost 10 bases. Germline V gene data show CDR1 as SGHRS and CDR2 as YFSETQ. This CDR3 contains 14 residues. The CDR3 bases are TGCGCCAGCGGATCGCAGAGCGGGAGTGGGGAGCAGTTCTTC. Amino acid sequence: CASGSQSGSGEQFF.

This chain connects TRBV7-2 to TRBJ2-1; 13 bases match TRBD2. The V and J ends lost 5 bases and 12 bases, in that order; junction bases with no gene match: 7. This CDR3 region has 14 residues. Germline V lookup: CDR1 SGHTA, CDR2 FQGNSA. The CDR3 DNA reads TGTGCCAGCAGCCCCGGGACTAGCGGGGTAACGCAGTTCTTC. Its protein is CASSPGTSGVTQFF.

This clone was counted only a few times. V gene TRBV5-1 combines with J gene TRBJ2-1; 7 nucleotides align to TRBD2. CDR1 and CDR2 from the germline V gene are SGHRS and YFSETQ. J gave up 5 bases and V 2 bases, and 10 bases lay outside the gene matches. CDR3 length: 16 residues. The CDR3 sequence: CASSFVKSGIHNEQFF. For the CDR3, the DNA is TGCGCCAGCAGCTTTGTCAAAAGCGGGATCCACAATGAGCAGTTCTTC.

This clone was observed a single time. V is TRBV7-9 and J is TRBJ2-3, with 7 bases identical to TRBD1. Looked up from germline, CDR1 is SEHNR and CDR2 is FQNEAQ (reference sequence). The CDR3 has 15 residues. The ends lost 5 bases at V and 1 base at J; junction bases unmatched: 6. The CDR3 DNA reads TGTGCCAGCAGCCCTTGGACAGGCCGCACAGATACGCAGTATTTT. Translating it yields CASSPWTGRTDTQYF.

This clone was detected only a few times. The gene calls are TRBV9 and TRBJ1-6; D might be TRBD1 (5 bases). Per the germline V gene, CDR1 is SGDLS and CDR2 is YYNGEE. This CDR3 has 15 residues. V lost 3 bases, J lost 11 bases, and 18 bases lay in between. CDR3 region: CASSAVTGGLTPLHF. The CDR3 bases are TGTGCCAGCAGCGCGGTCACGGGGGGGTTGACACCCCTCCACTTT. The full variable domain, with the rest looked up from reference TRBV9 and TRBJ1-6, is DSGVTQTPKHLITATGQRVTLRCSPRSGDLSVYWYQQSLDQGLQFLIQYYNGEERAKGNILERFSAQQFPDLHSELNLSSLELGDSALYFCASSAVTGGLTPLHFGNGTRLTVT.

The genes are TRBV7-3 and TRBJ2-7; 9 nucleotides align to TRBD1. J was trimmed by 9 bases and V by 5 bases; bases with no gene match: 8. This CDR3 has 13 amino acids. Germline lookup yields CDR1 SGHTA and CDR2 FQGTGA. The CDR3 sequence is CASSAGTGSPQYF. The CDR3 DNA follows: TGTGCCAGCAGCGCGGGGACAGGGTCTCCGCAGTACTTC.

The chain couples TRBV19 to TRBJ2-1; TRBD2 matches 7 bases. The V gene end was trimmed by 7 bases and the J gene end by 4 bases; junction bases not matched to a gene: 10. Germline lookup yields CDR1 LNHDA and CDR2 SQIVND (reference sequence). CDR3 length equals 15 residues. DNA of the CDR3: TGTGCCAGTACCTCCCTGGGGGGGAATTACAATGAGCAGTTCTTC. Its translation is CASTSLGGNYNEQFF.

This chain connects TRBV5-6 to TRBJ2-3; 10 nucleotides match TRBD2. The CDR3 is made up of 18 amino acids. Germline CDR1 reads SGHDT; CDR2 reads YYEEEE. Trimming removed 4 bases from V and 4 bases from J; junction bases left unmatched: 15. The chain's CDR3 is CASSPPASGRGVSDTQYF. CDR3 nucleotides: TGTGCCAGCAGCCCCCCGGCTAGCGGGAGAGGGGTATCAGATACGCAGTATTTT.

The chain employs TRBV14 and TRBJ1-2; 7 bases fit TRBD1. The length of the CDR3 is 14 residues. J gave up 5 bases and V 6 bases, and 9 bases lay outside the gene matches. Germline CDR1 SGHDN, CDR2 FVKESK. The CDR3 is CASSRRDSVYGYTF. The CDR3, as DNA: TGTGCCAGCAGTCGCCGGGACAGCGTTTATGGCTACACCTTC. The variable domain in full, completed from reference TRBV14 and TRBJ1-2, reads EAGVTQFPSHSVIEKGQTVTLRCDPISGHDNLYWYRRVMGKEIKFLLHFVKESKQDESGMPNNRFLAERTGGTYSTLKVQPAELEDSGVYFCASSRRDSVYGYTFGSGTRLTVV.

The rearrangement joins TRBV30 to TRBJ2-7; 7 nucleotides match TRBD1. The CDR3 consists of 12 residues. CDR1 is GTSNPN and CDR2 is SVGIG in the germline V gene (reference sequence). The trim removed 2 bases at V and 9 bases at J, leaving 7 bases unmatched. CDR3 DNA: TGTGCCTGGAGTCAGGTAGGGGGCGGGCAGTACTTC. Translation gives CAWSQVGGGQYF.

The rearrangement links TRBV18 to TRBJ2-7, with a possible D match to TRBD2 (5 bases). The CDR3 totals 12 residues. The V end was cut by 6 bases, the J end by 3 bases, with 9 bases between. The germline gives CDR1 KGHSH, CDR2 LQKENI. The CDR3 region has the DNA TGTGCCAGCTCCGAGGGAAGCTACGAGCAGTACTTC. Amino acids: CASSEGSYEQYF.

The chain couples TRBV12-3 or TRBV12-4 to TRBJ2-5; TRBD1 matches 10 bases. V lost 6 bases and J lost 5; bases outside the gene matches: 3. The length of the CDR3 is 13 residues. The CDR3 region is CASSWGQGETQYF. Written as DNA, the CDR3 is TGTGCCAGCAGCTGGGGACAGGGGGAGACCCAGTACTTC.

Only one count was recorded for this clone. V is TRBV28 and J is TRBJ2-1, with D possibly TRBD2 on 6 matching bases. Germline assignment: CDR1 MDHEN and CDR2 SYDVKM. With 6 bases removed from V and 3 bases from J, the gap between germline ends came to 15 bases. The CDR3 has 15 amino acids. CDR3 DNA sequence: TGTGCCAGCAGCAGAGGAGCGGGTGTCTACAATGAGCAGTTCTTC. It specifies CASSRGAGVYNEQFF.

CDR3 nucleotide sequence: TGTGCCAGCAGCCAAGTAGGCAGGGGACAAGAGACCCAGTACTTC. It yields the protein CASSQVGRGQETQYF. The V gene is TRBV14, the J gene TRBJ2-5, with D perhaps matching TRBD1 (6 bases). V was clipped by 1 base and J by 2 bases, with 11 bases between them. The CDR3 loop spans 15 amino acids. The germline V gene has CDR1 SGHDN and CDR2 FVKESK. The full variable domain, rest sourced from reference TRBV14 and TRBJ2-5, is EAGVTQFPSHSVIEKGQTVTLRCDPISGHDNLYWYRRVMGKEIKFLLHFVKESKQDESGMPNNRFLAERTGGTYSTLKVQPAELEDSGVYFCASSQVGRGQETQYFGPGTRLLVL.

In nucleotides, the CDR3 is TGTGCCAGTGGGGGGGGCACAGATACGCAGTATTTT. Protein: CASGGGTDTQYF. The rearrangement links TRBV3-1 (or the pseudogene TRBV3-2) to TRBJ2-3; 7 bases map to TRBD2. Germline V lookup: CDR1 LGHDT, CDR2 YNNKEL (reference sequence). The length of the CDR3 is 12 residues. Germline trimming cut 9 bases from V and 1 base from J; bases unmatched to any gene: 1.

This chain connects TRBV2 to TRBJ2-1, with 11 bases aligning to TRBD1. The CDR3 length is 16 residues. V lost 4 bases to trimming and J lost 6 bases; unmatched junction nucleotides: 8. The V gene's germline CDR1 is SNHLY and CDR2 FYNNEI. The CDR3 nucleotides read TGTGCCAGCAGTGTCCCTAGGGGACAGGGGGGCAATGAGCAGTTCTTC. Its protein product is CASSVPRGQGGNEQFF. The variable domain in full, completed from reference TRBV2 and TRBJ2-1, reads EPEVTQTPSHQVTQMGQEVILRCVPISNHLYFYWYRQILGQKVEFLVSFYNNEISEKSEIFDDQFSVERPDGSNFTLKIRSTKLEDSAMYFCASSVPRGQGGNEQFFGPGTRLTVL.

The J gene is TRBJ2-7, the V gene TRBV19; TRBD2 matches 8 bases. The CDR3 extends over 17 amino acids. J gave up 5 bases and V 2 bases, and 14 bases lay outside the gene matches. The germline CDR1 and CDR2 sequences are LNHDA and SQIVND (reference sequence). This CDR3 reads CASSIHLFPGGLNEQYF. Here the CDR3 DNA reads TGTGCCAGTAGTATACACCTTTTCCCGGGAGGGCTCAACGAGCAGTACTTC.

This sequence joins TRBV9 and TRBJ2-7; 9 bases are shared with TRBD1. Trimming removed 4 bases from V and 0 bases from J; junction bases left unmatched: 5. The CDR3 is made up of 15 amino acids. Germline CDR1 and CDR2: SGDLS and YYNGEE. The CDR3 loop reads CASSQGQGTSYEQYF. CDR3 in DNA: TGTGCCAGCAGCCAGGGACAGGGAACCTCCTACGAGCAGTACTTC. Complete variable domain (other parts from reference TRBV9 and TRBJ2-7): DSGVTQTPKHLITATGQRVTLRCSPRSGDLSVYWYQQSLDQGLQFLIQYYNGEERAKGNILERFSAQQFPDLHSELNLSSLELGDSALYFCASSQGQGTSYEQYFGPGTRLTVT.

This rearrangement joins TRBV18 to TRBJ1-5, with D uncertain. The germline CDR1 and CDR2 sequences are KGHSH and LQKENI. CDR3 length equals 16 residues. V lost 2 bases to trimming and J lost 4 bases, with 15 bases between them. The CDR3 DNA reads TGTGCCAGCTCACCAGCGGCAAGGGAGAAAAATCAGCCCCAGCATTTT. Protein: CASSPAAREKNQPQHF.

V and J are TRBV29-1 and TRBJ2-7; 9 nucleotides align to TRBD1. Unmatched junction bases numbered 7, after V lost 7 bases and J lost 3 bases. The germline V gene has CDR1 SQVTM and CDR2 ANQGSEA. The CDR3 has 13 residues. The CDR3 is CSAKQGADYEQYF. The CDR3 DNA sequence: TGCAGCGCTAAACAGGGGGCAGACTACGAGCAGTACTTC.

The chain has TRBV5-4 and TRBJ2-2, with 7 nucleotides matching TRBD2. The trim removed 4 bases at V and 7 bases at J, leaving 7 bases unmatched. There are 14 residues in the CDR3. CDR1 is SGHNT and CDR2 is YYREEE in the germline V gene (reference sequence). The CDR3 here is CASSAKTSSGELFF. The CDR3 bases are TGTGCCAGCAGCGCAAAGACTAGCAGCGGGGAGCTGTTTTTT.

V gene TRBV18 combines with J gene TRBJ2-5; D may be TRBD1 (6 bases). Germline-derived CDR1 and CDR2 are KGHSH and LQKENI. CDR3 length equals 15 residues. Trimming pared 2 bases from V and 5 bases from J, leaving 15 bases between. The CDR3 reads CASSPSRTGLETQYF. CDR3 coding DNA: TGTGCCAGCTCACCAAGTAGAACAGGGTTGGAGACCCAGTACTTC.

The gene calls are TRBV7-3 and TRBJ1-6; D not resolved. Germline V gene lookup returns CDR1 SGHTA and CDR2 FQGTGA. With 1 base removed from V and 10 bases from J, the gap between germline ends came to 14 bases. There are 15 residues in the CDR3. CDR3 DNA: TGTGCCAGCAGCTTAATTCAGGAGGGTCTGTCACCCCTCCACTTT. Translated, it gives CASSLIQEGLSPLHF.

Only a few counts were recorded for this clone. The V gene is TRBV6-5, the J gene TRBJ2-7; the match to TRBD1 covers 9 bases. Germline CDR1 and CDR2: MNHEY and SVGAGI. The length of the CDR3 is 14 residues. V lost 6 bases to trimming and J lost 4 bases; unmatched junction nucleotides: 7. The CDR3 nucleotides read TGTGCCAGCAGCAGCCGGGACAGGGATTACGAGCAGTACTTC. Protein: CASSSRDRDYEQYF.

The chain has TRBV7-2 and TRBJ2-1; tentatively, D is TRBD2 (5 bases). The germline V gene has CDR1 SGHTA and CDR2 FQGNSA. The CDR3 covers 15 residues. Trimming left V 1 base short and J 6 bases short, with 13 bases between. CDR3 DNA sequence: TGTGCCAGCAGCTTAGTAACTAGTGGGAGCAATGAGCAGTTCTTC. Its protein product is CASSLVTSGSNEQFF.

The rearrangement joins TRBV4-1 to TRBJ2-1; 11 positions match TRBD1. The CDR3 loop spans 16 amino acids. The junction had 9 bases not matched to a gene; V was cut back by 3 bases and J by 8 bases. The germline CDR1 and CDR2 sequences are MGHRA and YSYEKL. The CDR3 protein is CASSQYGGTGGDEQFF. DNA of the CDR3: TGCGCCAGCAGCCAGTACGGCGGGACAGGGGGTGATGAGCAGTTCTTC.

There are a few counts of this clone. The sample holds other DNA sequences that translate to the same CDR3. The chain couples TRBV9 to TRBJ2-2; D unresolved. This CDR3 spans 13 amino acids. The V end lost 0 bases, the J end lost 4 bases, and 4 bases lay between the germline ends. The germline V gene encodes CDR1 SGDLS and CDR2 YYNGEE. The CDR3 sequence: CASSVVSTGELFF. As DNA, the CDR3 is TGTGCCAGCAGCGTAGTCAGCACCGGGGAGCTGTTTTTT.

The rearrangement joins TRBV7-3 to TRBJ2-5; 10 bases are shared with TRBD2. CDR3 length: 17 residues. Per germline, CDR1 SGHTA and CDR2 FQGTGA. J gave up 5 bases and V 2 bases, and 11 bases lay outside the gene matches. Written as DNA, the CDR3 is TGTGCCAGCAGCTTAGGGCTAGCGGGAGCTGAGTGGGAGACCCAGTACTTC. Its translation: CASSLGLAGAEWETQYF.